The 12 T cell receptor beta chains below come from one sample, sequenced in a study of blood T cell repertoires in COVID-19. Data came from immunoSEQ multiplex PCR; TCRdb stores just in-frame clones and leaves some out. The repertoire includes some 240,000 clones, 80% to 85% of them detected once, and over 10% sits in the top ten. Sample: peripheral blood. These receptors all stem from a woman aged 55-70 years with active or convalescent COVID-19.

V is TRBV29-1 and J is TRBJ2-3, with TRBD1 matching over 7 bases. CDR3 length: 14 amino acids. V was pared by 4 bases and J by 5 bases, with 9 bases of the junction left unmatched. Germline CDR1 and CDR2: SQVTM and ANQGSEA. The CDR3 protein is CSVGGQGEGDTQYF. CDR3 sequence (DNA): TGCAGCGTTGGTGGGCAGGGGGAAGGAGATACGCAGTATTTT.

The rearrangement links TRBV19 to TRBJ1-2; TRBD1 aligns across 10 bases. With V trimmed by 4 bases and J by 6 bases, 8 bases remained unmatched. This CDR3 is 15 amino acids long. Germline V gene sequence: CDR1 LNHDA, CDR2 SQIVND (reference sequence). CDR3 sequence: CASSTVTGGKDGYTF. Written as DNA, the CDR3 is TGTGCCAGTAGTACCGTGACAGGGGGCAAGGATGGCTACACCTTC.

This rearrangement joins TRBV2 to TRBJ2-5; no reliable D call. The CDR3 consists of 14 residues. The germline gives CDR1 SNHLY, CDR2 FYNNEI. V dropped 7 bases and J dropped 2 bases, with 14 bases sitting between them. This chain's CDR3 is CASKEVLSQETQYF. The CDR3 region has the DNA TGTGCCAGCAAAGAGGTACTATCACAAGAGACCCAGTACTTC.

The chain employs TRBV19 and TRBJ2-2; tentatively, D is TRBD1 (6 bases). CDR3 size: 15 residues. Looked up from germline, CDR1 is LNHDA and CDR2 is SQIVND (reference sequence). V was trimmed by 1 base and J by 7 bases, leaving 13 bases between them. CDR3 sequence (DNA): TGTGCCAGTAGTATAGGTCCAGGGGCGGTCGGGGAGCTGTTTTTT. As protein: CASSIGPGAVGELFF. The whole variable domain, remainder taken from reference TRBV19 and TRBJ2-2, is DGGITQSPKYLFRKEGQNVTLSCEQNLNHDAMYWYRQDPGQGLRLIYYSQIVNDFQKGDIAEGYSVSREKKESFPLTVTSAQKNPTAFYLCASSIGPGAVGELFFGEGSRLTVL.

The chain is built from TRBV3-1 (or the pseudogene TRBV3-2) and TRBJ2-1, with 9 positions matching TRBD2. The CDR3 spans 16 residues. Germline V gene data show CDR1 as LGHDT and CDR2 as YNNKEL (reference sequence). V shed 2 bases and J 0 bases; nucleotides not matched to a gene: 2. The CDR3 spells CASSQRLAASYNEQFF. As DNA, the CDR3 is TGTGCCAGCAGCCAACGACTAGCGGCCTCCTACAATGAGCAGTTCTTC.

The V and J genes are TRBV12-3 or TRBV12-4 and TRBJ1-2; possible D gene TRBD1, 6 bases. V was pared by 5 bases and J by 8 bases, with 12 bases between. This CDR3 has 12 amino acids. The CDR3 coding sequence is TGTGCCAGCAGTGAACAGGGTTGGGGCTACACCTTC. Amino acids: CASSEQGWGYTF.

This clone was seen a handful of times. The chain couples TRBV7-2 to TRBJ2-7, with 8 bases fitting TRBD2. Germline V gene lookup returns CDR1 SGHTA and CDR2 FQGNSA. The CDR3 length is 14 residues. V shed 3 bases and J 2 bases; nucleotides not matched to a gene: 3. The CDR3 here is CASSLGGGTYEQYF. Written as DNA, the CDR3 is TGTGCCAGCAGCTTGGGCGGGGGGACCTACGAGCAGTACTTC.

V and J are TRBV6-5 and TRBJ1-2, with D unclear. The ends were cut back, 2 bases at V and 7 bases at J, with 14 bases in the middle. In germline, CDR1 is MNHEY, CDR2 SVGAGI. The CDR3 has 14 residues. The CDR3, as DNA: TGTGCCAGCAGTTACGATGGGAGGAGAGGTGGCTACACCTTC. It is translated as CASSYDGRRGGYTF.

This clone has just one count. The J gene is TRBJ2-7, the V gene TRBV12-3 or TRBV12-4, with 7 bases lining up with TRBD1. The CDR3 extends over 13 amino acids. The ends lost 3 bases at V and 2 bases at J; junction bases unmatched: 1. CDR3 loop: CASSFGTAYEQYF. The CDR3 DNA is TGTGCCAGCAGTTTTGGGACAGCCTACGAGCAGTACTTC.

This chain links TRBV30 with TRBJ2-3; 13 nucleotides agree with TRBD2. Germline lookup yields CDR1 GTSNPN and CDR2 SVGIG (reference sequence). This CDR3 spans 15 amino acids. The V gene end was trimmed by 2 bases and the J gene end by 6 bases; junction bases not matched to a gene: 5. The CDR3 region is CAWSIGLAGVDTQYF. In nucleotides, the CDR3 is TGTGCCTGGAGTATAGGACTAGCGGGGGTGGATACGCAGTATTTT.

The V and J genes are TRBV9 and TRBJ1-1, with TRBD1 matching over 7 bases. V lost 0 bases, J lost 2 bases, and 7 bases stayed unmatched. CDR3 length: 16 residues. The germline V gene encodes CDR1 SGDLS and CDR2 YYNGEE. CDR3 coding DNA: TGTGCCAGCAGCGTAGTACCTCAGGGGGGAAACACTGAAGCTTTCTTT. Translating gives CASSVVPQGGNTEAFF.

The chain has TRBV15 and TRBJ1-4; D remains unclear. The CDR3 spans 12 residues. The germline V gene encodes CDR1 LNHNV and CDR2 YYDKDF (reference sequence). Trimming took off 2 bases at V and 5 bases at J, with 3 bases between the two ends. The CDR3 is CATSRTNEKLFF. CDR3 coding DNA: TGTGCCACCAGCAGAACAAATGAAAAACTGTTTTTT.